The TCR beta chain under discussion was sequenced for a study of blood T cells in healthy people across ages. With a J-beta primer mix and a sample-barcoded 5' primer, a second PCR ran roughly 6 to 11 cycles. TCRdb recomputed calls from the 5' RACE reads with MiXCR, one row per CDR3 protein. There are over 700,000 distinct CDR3 sequences in the sample; less than 70% occur only once, and about 42% lies in the top ten. The CDR3 runs 14 residues. Germline CDR1 SGHTA, CDR2 FQGTGA. V was trimmed by 5 bases and J by 4 bases, leaving 14 bases between them. This clonotype came up a few times. The sample taken for sequencing was blood. This clonotype was sampled from an elderly man in good health. V and J are TRBV7-3 and TRBJ1-2; D is uncertain. In DNA form, the CDR3 reads TGTGCCAGCAGCGCCGCAGGAAAGACCTATGGCTACACCTTC. This translates into CASSAAGKTYGYTF.